This T cell receptor (beta chain) stems from a study of T cell changes during pregnancy in multiple sclerosis. Some clones are missing from TCRdb's copy, which holds only in-frame ones; the method was immunoSEQ multiplex PCR. The sample lists some 20,000 clones, about 87% occurring once. Trimming cost V 7 bases and J 1 base, with 8 bases left between them. Germline V lookup: CDR1 MNHEY, CDR2 SMNVEV (reference sequence). This CDR3 has 12 residues. The sequence was obtained from a female donor in good health, enrolled as a control in a pregnancy study. Sequencing was performed on CD8+ T cells from peripheral blood mononuclear cells, taken after pregnancy. The gene calls are TRBV27 and TRBJ2-7; possible D gene TRBD2, 6 bases. CDR3 DNA: TGTGCCAGCAAGGAGGGGTCCTACGAGCAGTACTTC. Residues: CASKEGSYEQYF.